The entry below gives a single T cell receptor beta chain sequence along with its context. The sample originates from a study of OX40 agonist ivuxolimab in advanced cancers. Assay used: immunoSEQ multiplex PCR; TCRdb lists only in-frame clones, some missing. The data hold about 67,000 clones, with about 85% observed a single time. The CDR3 totals 15 residues. CDR1 and CDR2 from the germline V gene are SGHRS and YFSETQ. J gave up 6 bases and V 1 base, and 3 bases lay outside the gene matches. The V and J genes are TRBV5-1 and TRBJ1-4, with TRBD1 matching 10 bases. This TCR derives from an adult with an advanced solid tumor such as melanoma, head and neck, liver or kidney cancer. The specimen comprised CD4+ or CD8+ T cells sorted from blood, sampled in a trial of the OX40 agonist ivuxolimab. In DNA, the CDR3 is TGCGCCAGCAGCTTGTACGGGACAGGGGATGAAAAACTGTTTTTT. Protein: CASSLYGTGDEKLFF.